The subject of this entry is one T cell receptor (beta chain). The clone's antigen remains unknown. Base qualities are not at hand, and no much larger clone is one base apart. These data belong to a study of human T cells and chemical hapten exposure (dated by TCRdb to the early 2020s). Turning to the overall study: For sensitization, 2% DPC in acetone was applied to a roughly 2 cm by roughly 2 cm area of upper inner arm skin. Throughout the roughly 24-week study period, patients were also given weekly therapeutic DPC doses on the scalp. Patch testing on the upper back used Finn chambers containing 0.01% DPC, with scoring done after 6 days according to International Contact Dermatitis Research Group standards. Most of the patients in the cohort were female, and the cohort covered alopecia areata with under or over 50% scalp involvement, alopecia totalis and alopecia universalis. Libraries were pooled for sequencing, and variation in per-sample TCR yields was attributed mainly to small differences in library volumes within the pool. In alopecia patients, the study followed how the peripheral blood TCR repertoire changed in vivo over primary and secondary sensitization to diphenylcyclopropenone (DPC), a hapten. Blood samples were taken from patients before sensitization (week 0) and then at 2, 6 and about 24 weeks after DPC sensitization. For TCR sequencing, blood came from 25 to 35 alopecia patients at anywhere from one to four time points (pre-sensitization, 2, 6 and 24 weeks).

The library was built by means of RACE. The data were produced on a NextSeq 500. During library preparation, unique molecular identifiers were attached to individual cDNA molecules so that TCRs could be counted quantitatively and reproducibly. From each blood RNA sample, both TCR alpha and TCR beta chains were sequenced. The published analysis was carried out like this. Samples had a median of approximately 96,000 TCRs, with a range from roughly 23,224 to 700,000. V, J and CDR3 annotation of the TCR reads was carried out using the Decombinator software suite. Every sample was subsampled to the same number of TCRs (28,000) for the PS versus PT1 abundance plots. Expanded TCRs were defined as absent before sensitization and observed at least eight times at the 2-week time point. The raw public data were reprocessed by TCRdb itself: fastp quality trimming at Q25, MiXCR clonotype calling, in-frame beta chains only. A single entry per CDR3 protein holds the most common genes and DNA from its merged rows. TCRdb's processing, not the study's, gives the V and J calls here. Counted in this sample were some 400,000 distinct CDR3 sequences; 5.1% of them appeared once. The ten largest clonotypes hold about 2.5% of the sample.

The sample's time point label, in plain terms: pre-sensitization, week 0. The treatment or condition label, as the study defines it: therapeutic diphenylcyclopropenone sensitization with weekly scalp DPC. At every patch-test visit, the blood draw took place before the patch test was put on. Eligible patients were aged 18 to 70, diagnosed with alopecia, deemed suitable for DPC therapy, and excluded if pregnant. Total RNA was isolated from unfractionated whole blood collected in Tempus Blood RNA tubes. CDR3 length: 14 amino acids, cysteine to phenylalanine. The read is trimmed to its CDR3 DNA, 42 bases read in frame from base 1. The germline V end is reduced by 6 bases and the J end by 3 bases; junction bases left unmatched: 5. CDR1 and CDR2, looked up from the germline V gene (reference sequence), are LNHDA and SQIVND. General conclusions and limits of the study: Alopecia, a presumed autoimmune disease, was present in all patients, so the immune response of the patients might differ from that of healthy individuals. No change with DPC sensitization was found in the number of TCRs above 1 in 1000 frequency, and no evidence of global repertoire structure alterations was found. The number of PT1 expanded TCRs positively correlated with patch test score, significant at thresholds 8, 16 and 32 but not 4. Compared with pre-sensitization or healthy control sets, expanded TCRs formed significantly more large CDR3 similarity clusters, which is consistent with antigen-driven responses. After repeated subsampling, changes were observed in the strength of the expansion versus patch-test correlation and in the threshold at which the correlation became significant.

The chain is made from TRBV19 and TRBJ1-1, with TRBD1 matching 9 junction bases. This receptor was identified in a woman aged 45-59 years with alopecia areata. Some clones in this sample may be carry-over from other donors' samples. This material consisted of whole blood, taken in connection with sensitization to the hapten diphenylcyclopropenone (DPC). The CDR3 protein is CASSPGQGHTEAFF. In nucleotides, the sequence is TGTGCCAGTAGCCCGGGACAGGGTCACACTGAAGCTTTCTTT.